This T cell receptor beta chain was obtained from a study of shared clonotypes between healthy human individuals. Study-level results: Expectations were that clonotype sharing among donors would be affected by sequencing depth. The four-donor shared clonotypes exceeded non-shared clonotypes in generation probability, with non-shared ones scoring lower.

The CDR3 is 14 amino acids. Germline V CDR1 and CDR2: MNHEY, SMNVEV (reference sequence). V shed 2 bases and J shed 6 bases, with 14 bases lying between them. CD4+ cells were split into CD45RA+ naive and CD45RA-negative memory subsets. It was across several immunoSEQ plates that each subset's genomic DNA was evenly split. The assay was immunoSEQ multiplex PCR, and TCRdb's table has in-frame clones only and misses some. The sample lists about 2 million clones; 85% to 95% were seen once. To note about this clone: Its target is not known.

The TCR comes from a man aged 18 to 35 in good health. The V and J genes are TRBV27 and TRBJ2-7; tentatively, D is TRBD2 (7 bases). Material: naive CD4+ T cells sorted from blood. Specified subset: CD45RA+ positively selected. The CDR3 spells CASSLGGGVGEQYF. In DNA, the CDR3 is TGTGCCAGCAGTTTAGGAGGGGGGGTGGGCGAGCAGTACTTC.